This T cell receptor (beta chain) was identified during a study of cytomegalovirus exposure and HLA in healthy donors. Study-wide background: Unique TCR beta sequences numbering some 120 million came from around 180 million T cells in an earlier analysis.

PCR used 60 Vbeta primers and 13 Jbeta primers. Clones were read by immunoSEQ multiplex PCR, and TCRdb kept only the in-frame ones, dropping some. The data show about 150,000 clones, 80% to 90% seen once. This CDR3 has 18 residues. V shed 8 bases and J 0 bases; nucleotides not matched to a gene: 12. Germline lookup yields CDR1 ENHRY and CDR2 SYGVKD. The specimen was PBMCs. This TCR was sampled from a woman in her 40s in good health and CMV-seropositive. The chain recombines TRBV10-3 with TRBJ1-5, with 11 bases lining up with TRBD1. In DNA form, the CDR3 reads TGTGCCATCGGGCAGGGACAGGGGGTGTCTCATAGCAATCAGCCCCAGCATTTT. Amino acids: CAIGQGQGVSHSNQPQHF.